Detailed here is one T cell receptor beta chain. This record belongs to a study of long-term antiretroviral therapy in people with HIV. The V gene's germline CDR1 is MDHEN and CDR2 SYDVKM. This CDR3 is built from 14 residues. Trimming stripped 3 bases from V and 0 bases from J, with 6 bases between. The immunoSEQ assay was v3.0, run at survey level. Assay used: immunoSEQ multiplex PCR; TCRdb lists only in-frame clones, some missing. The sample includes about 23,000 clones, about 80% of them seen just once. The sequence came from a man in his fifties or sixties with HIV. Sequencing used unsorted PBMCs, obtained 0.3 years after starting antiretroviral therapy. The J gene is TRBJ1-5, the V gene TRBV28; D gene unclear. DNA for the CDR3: TGTGCCAGCAGTTTGACACGTAGCAATCAGCCCCAGCATTTT. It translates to CASSLTRSNQPQHF.